The rows below give T cell receptor beta chains drawn from one sample of a study of OX40 agonist ivuxolimab in advanced cancers. The protocol was immunoSEQ multiplex PCR, while the TCRdb copy is restricted to in-frame clones and leaves out a portion. The sample records 43,000 or so clones, more than 75% being singletons. Sample: CD4+ or CD8+ T cells sorted from blood, taken in a trial of the OX40 agonist ivuxolimab. Receptors originate from an adult with an advanced solid tumor such as melanoma, head and neck, liver or kidney cancer. CDR3s include the opening cysteine and the closing phenylalanine or tryptophan. A D gene is named only where the DNA matches it firmly. The size field is filled for only some rows; it gives once, few, many or a size class.

v_gene	abundance	j_gene	d_gene	CDR3nt	CDR3aa
TRBV9	.	TRBJ2-5	.	TGTGCCAGCAGCCCTATGGGGCGAGAGACCCAGTACTTC	CASSPMGRETQYF
TRBV5-4	.	TRBJ2-7	.	TGTGCCAGCAGCCGGGACCTCTACGAGCAGTACTTC	CASSRDLYEQYF
TRBV25-1	.	TRBJ1-1	.	TGTGCCAGCAGTGAATTTAGAGGGAAAGCTTTCTTT	CASSEFRGKAFF
TRBV18	.	TRBJ2-3	.	TGTGCCAGCTCACCGGATAGCACAGATACGCAGTATTTT	CASSPDSTDTQYF
TRBV6-4	.	TRBJ1-2	TRBD1	TGTGCCAGCAGTGACAAGGACAGGGAGAATGGCTACACCTTC	CASSDKDRENGYTF
TRBV2	few	TRBJ2-6	.	TGTGCCAGCAGTCTCAGCGAGGGCGGCAACGTCCTGACTTTC	CASSLSEGGNVLTF
TRBV23-1	.	TRBJ2-5	.	TGCGCCAGCAGTCGCCAGGACCCCGTTCTTCAAGAGACCCAGTACTTC	CASSRQDPVLQETQYF
TRBV11-2	.	TRBJ2-5	.	TGTGCCAGCAGCTTAGATTCTTCTCGAGGGCCCCAAGAGACCCAGTACTTC	CASSLDSSRGPQETQYF
TRBV7-9	once	TRBJ2-3	.	TGTGCCAGCAGGGCGGGGCTATCGCAGACCACAGATACGCAGTATTTT	CASRAGLSQTTDTQYF
TRBV7-8	.	TRBJ2-5	TRBD2	TGTGCCAGCAGCTTAGGACTAGCGGGAGGGCGTGAGACCCAGTACTTC	CASSLGLAGGRETQYF
TRBV2	.	TRBJ1-1	.	TGTGCCAGCAGTGAGCAGGGATGGGGCACTGAAGCTTTCTTT	CASSEQGWGTEAFF
TRBV25-1	.	TRBJ2-2	TRBD1	TGTGCCAGCAGGGGGGACAGGGGGCTTCCCGGGGAGCTGTTTTTT	CASRGDRGLPGELFF
TRBV5-6	.	TRBJ2-7	.	TGTGCCAGCAGCCGAAGCTACCTAGTCTACGAGCAGTACTTC	CASSRSYLVYEQYF
TRBV6-5	.	TRBJ2-2	TRBD2	TGTGCCAGCAAGAGCGGGAGCTTGACCGGGGAGCTGTTTTTT	CASKSGSLTGELFF
TRBV9	.	TRBJ1-6	.	TGTGCCAGCAGCGTAGCCCTTAATTCACCCCTCCACTTT	CASSVALNSPLHF
TRBV6-1	once	TRBJ2-6	.	TGTGCCAGCAGTGATTATTACTCTGGGGCCAACGTCCTGACTTTC	CASSDYYSGANVLTF
TRBV11-2	.	TRBJ2-3	TRBD2	TGTGCCAGCAGCTTAAATGCAGCGGGGAGGGCGACAGATACGCAGTATTTT	CASSLNAAGRATDTQYF
TRBV10-2	once	TRBJ2-2	TRBD2	TGCGCCAGCAGTGAGAAGCGGGGGGCACCCACCGGGGAGCTGTTTTTT	CASSEKRGAPTGELFF